This TCR beta chain is from a study of blood T cell repertoires in COVID-19. The wider study: The cDNA or gDNA used as material had been derived from T cells, B-cell-depleted T cells, or PBMCs.

Sequencing was performed with immunoSEQ multiplex PCR; in TCRdb, only in-frame clones are kept and a portion is missing. This table holds hundreds of thousands of clones, roughly 88% found once. The Seattle patients joined while their infection was active and were tracked longitudinally afterward. J was trimmed by 3 bases and V by 0 bases; bases with no gene match: 4. CDR1 SQVTM and CDR2 ANQGSEA come from the germline V gene. CDR3 size: 14 residues. The sequence derives from a woman in her seventies with COVID-19, enrolled during active disease. Sequencing input: peripheral blood. The chain recombines TRBV29-1 with TRBJ2-7; 8 bases fit TRBD2. CDR3 amino acids: CSVEDSGNRYEQYF. The CDR3 DNA reads as TGCAGCGTTGAAGATAGCGGGAATCGCTACGAGCAGTACTTC.